Detailed here is one T cell receptor beta chain. Its target antigen remains unknown. The sample holds no much larger clone one base away, and base qualities are not on file. The data derive from a study of post-analysis software for immune sequencing data (dated by TCRdb to about 2015). With respect to the entire study: The recorded disease courses included relapsing-remitting, secondary progressive and progressive-relapsing multiple sclerosis, and some patients had no subtype annotation. The multiple sclerosis patient repertoires were compared with about a dozen previously published healthy control repertoires from donors aged 6 to 25 years. A subset of samples was prepared in parallel using single-end sample barcoding, then pooled and co-amplified after Illumina adapter ligation. Study-wide findings and limitations: The multiple sclerosis patient group was slightly younger than the control group. Strong co-clustering of samples prepared in the same batch was shown by direct clustering with F measure, prompting a batch-effect correction. Compared with controls, multiple sclerosis patients had significantly lower normalized Chao1 diversity, a finding suggesting substantial peripheral T-cell clonal expansion. Patients showed significantly higher frequencies than controls for five TRBV segments, among them TRBV5-6, TRBV5-1 and TRBV20-1.

The library was made by PCR. Sequencing used an Illumina HiSeq 2500. Unique molecular identifiers were incorporated into TCR beta cDNA libraries to reduce PCR and sequencing biases. Some 500,000 cDNA molecules were obtained for every 1 to 10 million input T cells, so each molecule roughly corresponded to one T cell. The patient libraries were prepared and sequenced with the same protocol used for the earlier healthy control dataset. Samples belonging to the same batch were prepared together, multiplexed and sequenced on a shared HiSeq lane. As for how the authors treated the data: MIGEC handled the raw barcoded reads, throwing out single-read molecular identifier groups before consensus assembly and CDR3 extraction. VDJtools was used for post-analysis of the clonotype tables, and diversity was normalized by down-sampling every dataset to the size of the smallest sample. Repertoire overlap clustering matched CDR3 amino acid but not nucleotide sequences to correct batch-related cross-sample contamination. TCRdb took the public reads, trimmed them with fastp at Q25, ran MiXCR for clone calling and kept in-frame beta chains. Rows merge per CDR3 protein into single entries with the most common DNA and genes. The V and J calls were not made by the authors but by TCRdb's processing. This sample gives more than 450,000 distinct CDR3 sequences in total; roughly 47% of them show up just once. In total, the top ten clones hold 1.5% to 2% of the sample.

The germline V end is reduced by 6 bases and the J end by 2 bases; junction bases left unmatched: 7. As encoded in the germline V gene (reference sequence), CDR1 is DFQATT while CDR2 is SNEGSKA. The CDR3 goes from the cysteine to the phenylalanine over 15 residues. Of all the DNA, just the CDR3 is kept, 45 bases in frame from base 1. TCR beta repertoires were profiled from peripheral blood of about a dozen young patients with multiple sclerosis to demonstrate the VDJtools post-analysis software. Multiple sclerosis patients were children and adolescents aged about 6 to 17 years. This receptor was obtained from a girl aged 10 to 17 with multiple sclerosis. Recombination connected TRBV20-1 to TRBJ1-2, with 12 central nucleotides matching TRBD1. The sample was blood. In nucleotide form, the sequence is TGCAGTGCCTTGGGACAGGGGGCACTCAACTATGGCTACACCTTC. Its protein reads: CSALGQGALNYGYTF.